This TCR beta chain was identified during a study of T cell therapy after organ transplantation (dated by TCRdb to the late 2010s). General notes on the study: Therapy products were autologous CMV-specific T cells expanded in vitro for 2 to 3 weeks with a peptide pool of 30 HLA class I and II CMV epitopes. Only about 80% of the 10 patients had long-term post-therapy samples available. Blood samples for the long-term post-therapy time point were taken 20 to 29 weeks after therapy ended. Each patient got up to 6 T cell doses, given every 2 weeks, and was then monitored for under 30 weeks after finishing therapy. A median of 1.92 x 10^8 CMV-specific T cells was administered to patients across 2 to 6 intravenous infusions. An open-label phase I trial of autologous CMV-specific adoptive T cell therapy in solid-organ transplant recipients was the basis for the study, which was a follow-up TRBV repertoire analysis. Among the 10 or so patients, eight were classed as clinical responders, while two were classed as nonresponders. Summary of the overall study and its limitations: The small cohort prevented assessing confounders such as concurrent antirejection and antiviral medications. Before therapy, nonresponders had marked clonal expansions, and after therapy the repertoires of nonresponders changed only minimally. Few detected expansions in nonresponders may reflect reduced sample coverage from poor CD8+ T cell yield. The fold change in CD8 clonality after therapy was inversely correlated with pretherapy clonality, which suggests that less biased repertoires were more open to remodeling. Both transferred clonotypes and endogenous clonotypes not detected in the therapy products appeared to be included in post-therapy reconstitution.

From its cysteine to its phenylalanine, the CDR3 spans 17 amino acids. The DNA shown is the 51-base CDR3, in frame from base 1. CDR1 and CDR2 (SGHKS, YYEKEE) derive from the germline V gene (reference sequence). For this chain, trimming is 4 bases at the V end and 1 base at the J end, and the number of junction bases without a gene match is 9. TRB CDR3 regions were amplified from genomic DNA with the immunoSEQ two-step, bias-controlled multiplex PCR assay. Sequencing of CDR3 libraries was carried out on an Illumina NextSeq 500. Per the original workflow: Initial alignment and bioinformatics, including bias normalization against synthetic CDR3 analogs, were performed with the immunoSEQ Analyzer platform. Annotation of V, D and J genes was based on the definitions in the IMGT database. Further TRBV analyses used VDJtools version 1.1.10 and the R package tcR version 2.2.1.11 with default settings. GLIPH analysis was performed with version 1.0 using default settings. To test for significant clonotype frequency changes in CDR3 sequences with at least 5 reads, a 2-sided binomial test with Benjamini-Hochberg correction (alpha = 0.01) was used. TCRdb stores this immuneACCESS table with in-frame sequences only. Part of the clones is absent; in the studies checked, under half of the shortfall reflects unresolved V genes, and no reason is known for the rest. V, J and clone size are those of that table, while D and trimming were read from the DNA. The sample has 15,000 to 20,000 clones on record, around 86% of them singletons. The ten largest clones capture about a third of the sample.

Comment on this clone: This receptor's antigen is unknown. No base quality information exists; no much larger clone differs at one position.

The label giving this sample's time point can be read as: 20-29 weeks after completion of therapy. Solid-organ transplant recipients with drug-resistant/recurrent cytomegalovirus were included as patients. Ten people from the trial were chosen for repertoire analysis because post-therapy peripheral blood mononuclear cells were available from them. Viable CD3+CD8+CD4- lymphocytes were isolated from PBMCs by sorting on a BD FACSAria III. Genomic DNA was extracted from sorted cells with the Qiagen DNeasy Kit. The chain employs TRBV5-5 and TRBJ1-5, with 9 bases in between that match TRBD1. Material: CD8+ T cells from blood, obtained after autologous CMV-specific T cell therapy. The receptor was derived from a human patient who had received a solid organ transplant and had CMV disease. In transplant recipients, some T cells may be of donor rather than host origin. The CDR3 is CASSPEQGAASNQPQHF. The sequence in DNA is TGTGCCAGCAGCCCAGAACAGGGGGCTGCGAGCAATCAGCCCCAGCATTTT.